This T cell receptor (beta chain) originates from a study of cytomegalovirus exposure and HLA in healthy donors. V was shortened by 7 bases and J by 6 bases, with 11 bases between the two germline ends. CDR3 length: 12 amino acids. The germline gives CDR1 SNHLY, CDR2 FYNNEI. Primers included in the PCR were 60 Vbeta and 13 Jbeta primers. Only in-frame clones appear in the TCRdb table, and some are missing; sequencing was by immunoSEQ multiplex PCR. The table records under 150,000 clones, just under 85% of them present only once. V is TRBV2 and J is TRBJ2-3; maybe TRBD1 (6 bases). This TCR was sampled from a man aged 40-55 years in good health and CMV-seropositive. The sequencing sample was made of PBMCs. The CDR3: CASKQGRDTQYF. CDR3 sequence (DNA): TGTGCCAGCAAACAGGGTCGGGATACGCAGTATTTT.